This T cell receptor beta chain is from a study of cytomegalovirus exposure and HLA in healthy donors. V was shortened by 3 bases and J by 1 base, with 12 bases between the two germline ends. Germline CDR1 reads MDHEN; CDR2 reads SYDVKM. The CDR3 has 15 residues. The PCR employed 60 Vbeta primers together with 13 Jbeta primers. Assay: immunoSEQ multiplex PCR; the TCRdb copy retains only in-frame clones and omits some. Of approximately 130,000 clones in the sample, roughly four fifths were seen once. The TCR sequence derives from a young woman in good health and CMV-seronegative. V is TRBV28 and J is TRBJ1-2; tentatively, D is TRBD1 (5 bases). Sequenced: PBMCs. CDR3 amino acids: CASSFPRGFNYGYTF. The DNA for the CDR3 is TGTGCCAGCAGTTTCCCTAGGGGATTTAACTATGGCTACACCTTC.